The clone carrying this TCR beta chain was observed at least ten times. The antigen remains unidentified. The junction does not match germline at one end; this may be a read error. Since the library was made to target alpha chains, this beta chain is a stray read and its abundance is not meaningful. The time point was: sample taken at primary tumor resection. There were some 76 donors, all of them untreated patients with early-stage non-small cell lung cancer. Each TCR cDNA molecule carried a unique molecular identifier. Each CDR3 protein is one row after TCRdb ran MiXCR on the 5' RACE reads. The table includes 4,500 to 6,500 distinct CDR3 sequences, 5.5% to 8% detected once. The data belong to a study of spatial heterogeneity in lung cancer. The study's findings and limits: Ubiquitous and regional expanded TCR counts tracked ubiquitous and regional nonsynonymous mutations, respectively. Coverage of tumor T cells was estimated at 6% to 8% for alpha chains and approximately 12% for beta chains. Counts of expanded alpha and beta TCRs within tumors tracked the tumor nonsynonymous mutation count.

The CDR3 runs 15 residues. Per the germline V gene, CDR1 is SGHVS and CDR2 is FNYEAQ. The sequence was obtained from a female donor with early-stage non-small cell lung cancer. Sequenced here: lung tumor tissue, sampled at surgery. The chain has TRBV7-6 and TRBJ2-2; TRBD1 might be the D (5 bases). CDR3: CANSIQATNTGELFF. The CDR3 nucleotides are TGTGCCAACAGCATACAGGCGACGAACACCGGGGAGCTGTTTTTT.